A single sample gave rise to the 13 T cell receptor beta chains below, sequenced in a study of blood T cell repertoires in COVID-19. Assay used: immunoSEQ multiplex PCR; TCRdb lists only in-frame clones, some missing. The sample includes 90,000 to 120,000 clones, just over 90% seen only once; the top ten take roughly 1.2%. The sequenced sample was peripheral blood. The receptors were gathered from a woman aged 30 to 39 with acute or convalescent COVID-19.

The rearrangement uses TRBV5-1 and TRBJ2-7; 7 nucleotides line up with TRBD1. J gave up 4 bases and V 2 bases, and 3 bases lay outside the gene matches. Germline V lookup: CDR1 SGHRS, CDR2 YFSETQ. The CDR3 runs 13 residues. This chain's CDR3 is CASSFGTAYEQYF. The CDR3 region has the DNA TGCGCCAGCAGCTTCGGGACAGCGTACGAGCAGTACTTC.

The V call is TRBV15, the J call TRBJ1-5, with D unresolved. The CDR3 is made up of 15 amino acids. Germline loops: CDR1 LNHNV, CDR2 YYDKDF (reference sequence). The V and J ends lost 0 bases and 0 bases respectively, with 6 bases between them. CDR3 bases: TGTGCCACCAGCAGAGAACGGTATAGCAATCAGCCCCAGCATTTT. Translated, it gives CATSRERYSNQPQHF.

V gene TRBV24-1 combines with J gene TRBJ2-3, with a weak D call TRBD1 (7 bases). The CDR3 has 16 residues. V shed 3 bases and J shed 4 bases, with 16 bases lying between them. Germline loops: CDR1 KGHDR, CDR2 SFDVKD. CDR3 in DNA: TGTGCCACCAGTGATATAGACAGGGAGGTGCCAGATACGCAGTATTTT. It encodes CATSDIDREVPDTQYF.

The chain combines TRBV6-5 with TRBJ1-2; TRBD1 agrees at 12 bases. V shed 4 bases, J shed 5 bases, and the junction held 5 bases outside the gene matches. From germline, CDR1 is MNHEY and CDR2 SVGAGI. There are 15 residues in the CDR3. As DNA, the CDR3 is TGTGCCAGCAGTTCCCCGGGACAGGGGGCTTATGGCTACACCTTC. As protein: CASSSPGQGAYGYTF.

V and J are TRBV27 and TRBJ2-7, with 8 nucleotides matching TRBD2. The CDR3 covers 15 residues. Trimming removed 5 bases from V and 0 bases from J; junction bases left unmatched: 6. Looked up from germline, CDR1 is MNHEY and CDR2 is SMNVEV (reference sequence). The CDR3 protein is CASSPERGISYEQYF. In nucleotides, the CDR3 is TGTGCCAGCAGTCCCGAGCGGGGGATCTCCTACGAGCAGTACTTC.

This clone was seen just once. In nucleotides, the CDR3 is TGTGCCAGCAGCCTCCCTAGCGGGGGAGGGGGAGAGACCCAGTACTTC. Amino acid sequence: CASSLPSGGGGETQYF. The J gene is TRBJ2-5, the V gene TRBV5-8; TRBD2 agrees at 10 bases. V lost 4 bases, J lost 4 bases, and 10 bases stayed unmatched. Per germline, CDR1 SGHTS and CDR2 YDEGEE. The CDR3 contains 16 residues.

The J gene is TRBJ1-6, the V gene TRBV23-1; no reliable D call. TRBV23-1 counts as an open reading frame of uncertain function. The germline V and J ends were trimmed by 0 bases and 10 bases, with 16 bases remaining between them. This CDR3 is built from 16 residues. CDR3 bases: TGCGCCAGCAGTCAATCGGGAAAGCCGGGAGGCTCACCCCTCCACTTT. This encodes CASSQSGKPGGSPLHF.

The CDR3 loop is CASTHQDEQFF. CDR3 DNA sequence: TGTGCCAGTACCCATCAGGATGAGCAGTTCTTC. V and J are TRBV19 and TRBJ2-1; D uncertain. Trimming cost V 7 bases and J 8 bases, with 9 bases left between them. There are 11 residues in the CDR3. Per the germline V gene, CDR1 is LNHDA and CDR2 is SQIVND (reference sequence).

The J gene is TRBJ1-1, the V gene TRBV5-1; 7 bases fit TRBD1. V trimming: 5 bases; J trimming: 6 bases; junction bases outside the gene matches: 10. The CDR3 totals 14 residues. Germline-derived CDR1 and CDR2 are SGHRS and YFSETQ. The CDR3 bases are TGCGCCAGCAGTCCCGGACAGGCGGTCGCTGAAGCTTTCTTT. This sequence encodes CASSPGQAVAEAFF.

The chain links TRBV2 to TRBJ2-3; 8 bases fit TRBD2. Trimming at V came to 2 bases and at J to 0 bases, leaving 10 bases not matched to a gene. Germline V gene sequence: CDR1 SNHLY, CDR2 FYNNEI. The CDR3 consists of 18 residues. The CDR3 reads CASSEPREADLSTDTQYF. The CDR3 bases are TGTGCCAGCAGTGAACCGCGGGAGGCCGACCTCAGCACAGATACGCAGTATTTT.

The V and J genes are TRBV7-2 and TRBJ1-1; the D is unclear. V was shortened by 5 bases and J by 10 bases, with 14 bases between the two germline ends. The germline CDR1 and CDR2 sequences are SGHTA and FQGNSA. This CDR3 comprises 12 residues. The DNA for the CDR3 is TGTGCCAGCAGCCGCCGGTTGGAGGGAGCTTTCTTT. It yields the protein CASSRRLEGAFF.

The chain uses TRBV5-1 and TRBJ1-2; 8 bases align to TRBD1. Germline loops: CDR1 SGHRS, CDR2 YFSETQ. The CDR3 is 15 residues long. J lost 4 bases, V lost 7 bases, and 12 bases had no gene match. The DNA of the CDR3 is TGCGCCAGCCGACCTCAGGGGGCAACAAGCTATGGCTACACCTTC. It encodes CASRPQGATSYGYTF.

The rearrangement links TRBV19 to TRBJ1-1; tentative D call: TRBD1 (6 bases). Germline V lookup: CDR1 LNHDA, CDR2 SQIVND (reference sequence). The CDR3 loop spans 14 amino acids. V was pared by 4 bases and J by 0 bases, with 9 bases between. The CDR3 DNA follows: TGTGCCAGTAGTAAACAGGGAATGAACACTGAAGCTTTCTTT. This codes for CASSKQGMNTEAFF.